This T cell receptor (beta chain) stems from a study of molecular identifiers for immune sequencing clone quantification. For the study at large: In replicates, the authors split RNA from about 20,000 or 100,000 naive CD8 cells five ways and sequenced four.

Generation of bulk TCR libraries relied on previously described methods and listed TCR primers. TCRdb fed the PCR reads into MiXCR, producing one record per CDR3 protein. The sample yields 9,500 to 15,000 distinct CDR3 sequences, roughly 18% seen once. Naive CD8 libraries used about 18,000 to 1,100,000 sorted cells and 10%, 30% or 50% RNA. In its sample, this clonotype is medium-sized. The antigen is not known. Findings and caveats of the study: For effector cells, clones above 20 RNA copies held over 99% of molecules; for naive cells, under 1%.

The CDR3 is 17 residues long. V gave up 0 bases and J gave up 3 bases; unmatched junction bases: 10. CDR1 LGHNA and CDR2 YSLEER come from the germline V gene. The specimen was naive CD8+ T cells from blood, with Jurkat cell RNA spiked in. Subset indicated: FACS-sorted CD8+CD4-CCR7+CD45RA+ naive T cells. The clonotype was recovered from a human donor in good health. Some libraries in this study had Jurkat cell RNA spiked in. The J gene is TRBJ2-7, the V gene TRBV4-3; 8 bases are a match to TRBD2. As DNA, the CDR3 is TGCGCCAGCAGCCAAGAACCCGGGCCAGCGGGAGTCTACGAGCAGTACTTC. Translation gives CASSQEPGPAGVYEQYF.